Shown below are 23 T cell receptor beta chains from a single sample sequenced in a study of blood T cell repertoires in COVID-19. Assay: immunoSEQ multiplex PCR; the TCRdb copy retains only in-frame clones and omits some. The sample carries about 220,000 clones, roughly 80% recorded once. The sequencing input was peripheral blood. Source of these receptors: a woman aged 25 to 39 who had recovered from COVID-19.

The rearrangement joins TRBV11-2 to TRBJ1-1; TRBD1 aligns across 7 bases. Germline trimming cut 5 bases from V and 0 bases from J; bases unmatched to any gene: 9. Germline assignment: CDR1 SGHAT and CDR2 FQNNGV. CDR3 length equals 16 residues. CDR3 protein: CASSTLSQGMNTEAFF. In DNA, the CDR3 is TGTGCCAGCAGCACCCTCTCACAGGGGATGAACACTGAAGCTTTCTTT.

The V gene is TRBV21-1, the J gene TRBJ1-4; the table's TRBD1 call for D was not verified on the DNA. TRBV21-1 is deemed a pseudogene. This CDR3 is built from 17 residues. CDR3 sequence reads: CASSKERAGTDNEKLFF. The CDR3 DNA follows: TGTGCCAGCAGCAAAGAGCGAGCCGGGACAGATAATGAAAAACTGTTTTTT.

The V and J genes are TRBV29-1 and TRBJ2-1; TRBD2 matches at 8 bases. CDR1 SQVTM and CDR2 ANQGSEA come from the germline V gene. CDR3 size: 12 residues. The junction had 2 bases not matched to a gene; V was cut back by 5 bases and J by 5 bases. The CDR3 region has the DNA TGCAGCGTTAGCGGGAGAGACAATGAGCAGTTCTTC. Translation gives CSVSGRDNEQFF.

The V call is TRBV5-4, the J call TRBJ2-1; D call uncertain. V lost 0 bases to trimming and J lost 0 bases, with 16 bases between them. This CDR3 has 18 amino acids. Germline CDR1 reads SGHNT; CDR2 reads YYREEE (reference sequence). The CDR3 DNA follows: TGTGCCAGCAGCTTGGACTGGGTCCGGGTAAGCTCCTACAATGAGCAGTTCTTC. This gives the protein CASSLDWVRVSSYNEQFF.

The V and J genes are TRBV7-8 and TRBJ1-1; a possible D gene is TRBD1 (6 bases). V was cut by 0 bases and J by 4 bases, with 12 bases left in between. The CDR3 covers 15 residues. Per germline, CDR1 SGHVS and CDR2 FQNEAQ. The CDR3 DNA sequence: TGTGCCAGCAGCTTAGCGATGGGGGCCGTCACTGAAGCTTTCTTT. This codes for CASSLAMGAVTEAFF. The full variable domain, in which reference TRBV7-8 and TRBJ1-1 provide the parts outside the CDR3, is GAGVSQSPRYKVAKRGQDVALRCDPISGHVSLFWYQQALGQGPEFLTYFQNEAQLDKSGLPSDRFFAERPEGSVSTLKIQRTQQEDSAVYLCASSLAMGAVTEAFFGQGTRLTVV.

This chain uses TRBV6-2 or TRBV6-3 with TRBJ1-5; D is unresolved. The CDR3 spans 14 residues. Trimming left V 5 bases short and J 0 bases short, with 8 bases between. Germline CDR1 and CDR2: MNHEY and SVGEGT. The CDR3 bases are TGTGCCAGCAGTCGACTTTATAGCAATCAGCCCCAGCATTTT. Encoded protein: CASSRLYSNQPQHF.

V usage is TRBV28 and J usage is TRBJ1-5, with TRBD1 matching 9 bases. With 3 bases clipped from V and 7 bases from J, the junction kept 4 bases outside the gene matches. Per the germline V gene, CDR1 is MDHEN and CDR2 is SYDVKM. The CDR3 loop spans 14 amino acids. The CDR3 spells CASSFRDRVQPQHF. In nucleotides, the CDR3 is TGTGCCAGCAGTTTCCGGGACAGGGTACAGCCCCAGCATTTT.

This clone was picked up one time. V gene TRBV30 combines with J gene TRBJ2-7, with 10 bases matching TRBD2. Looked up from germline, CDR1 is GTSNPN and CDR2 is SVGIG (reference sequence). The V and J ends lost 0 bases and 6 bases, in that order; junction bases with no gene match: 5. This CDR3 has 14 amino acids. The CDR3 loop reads CAWSVLAGYAEQYF. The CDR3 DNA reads TGTGCCTGGAGTGTACTAGCGGGATACGCCGAGCAGTACTTC.

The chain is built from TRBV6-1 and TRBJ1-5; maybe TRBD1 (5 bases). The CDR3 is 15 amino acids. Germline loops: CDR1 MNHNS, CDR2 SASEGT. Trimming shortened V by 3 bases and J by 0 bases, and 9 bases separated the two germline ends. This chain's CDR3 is CASSEAGYSNQPQHF. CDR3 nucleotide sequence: TGTGCCAGCAGTGAGGCAGGGTATAGCAATCAGCCCCAGCATTTT.

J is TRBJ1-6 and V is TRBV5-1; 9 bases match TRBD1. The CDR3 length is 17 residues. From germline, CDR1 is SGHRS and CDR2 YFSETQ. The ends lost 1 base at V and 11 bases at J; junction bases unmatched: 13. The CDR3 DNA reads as TGCGCCAGCAGCTTGTGGGGCCCCGGGACAGGGATCCCACCCCTCCACTTT. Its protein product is CASSLWGPGTGIPPLHF.

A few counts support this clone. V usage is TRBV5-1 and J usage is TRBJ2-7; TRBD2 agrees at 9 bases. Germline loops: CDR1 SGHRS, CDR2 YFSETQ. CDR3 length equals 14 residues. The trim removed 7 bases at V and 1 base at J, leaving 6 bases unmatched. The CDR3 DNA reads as TGCGCCAGCTCAAGCGGGAGGAGTTCCTACGAGCAGTACTTC. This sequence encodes CASSSGRSSYEQYF.

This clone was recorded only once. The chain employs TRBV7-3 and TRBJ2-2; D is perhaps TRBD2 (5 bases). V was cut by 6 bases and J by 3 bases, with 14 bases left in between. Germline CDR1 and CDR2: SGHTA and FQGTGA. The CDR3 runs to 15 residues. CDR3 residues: CASSASGRDTGELFF. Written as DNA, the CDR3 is TGTGCCAGCAGTGCATCGGGAAGGGACACCGGGGAGCTGTTTTTT.

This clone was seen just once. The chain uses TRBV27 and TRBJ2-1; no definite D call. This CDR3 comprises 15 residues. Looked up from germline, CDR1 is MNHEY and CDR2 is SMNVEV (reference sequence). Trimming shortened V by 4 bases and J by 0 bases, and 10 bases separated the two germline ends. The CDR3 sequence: CASSSTMSSYNEQFF. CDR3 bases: TGTGCCAGCAGTTCAACGATGAGCTCCTACAATGAGCAGTTCTTC.

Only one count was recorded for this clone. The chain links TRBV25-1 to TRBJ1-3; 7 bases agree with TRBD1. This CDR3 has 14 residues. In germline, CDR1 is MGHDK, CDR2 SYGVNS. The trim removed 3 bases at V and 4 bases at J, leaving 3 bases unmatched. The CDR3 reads CASSETGNGNTIYF. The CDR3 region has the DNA TGTGCCAGCAGTGAGACAGGGAACGGAAACACCATATATTTT.

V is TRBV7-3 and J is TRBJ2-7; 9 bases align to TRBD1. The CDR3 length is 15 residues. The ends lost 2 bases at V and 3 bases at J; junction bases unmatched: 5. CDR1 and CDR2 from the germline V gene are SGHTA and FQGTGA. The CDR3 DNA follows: TGTGCCAGCAGCTTATACGGACAGGGGAACTACGAGCAGTACTTC. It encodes CASSLYGQGNYEQYF.

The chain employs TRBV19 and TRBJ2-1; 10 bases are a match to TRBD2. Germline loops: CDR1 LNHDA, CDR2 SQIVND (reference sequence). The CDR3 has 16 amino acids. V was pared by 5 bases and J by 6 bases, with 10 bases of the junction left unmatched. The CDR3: CASSWLAGARRNEQFF. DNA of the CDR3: TGTGCCAGTAGTTGGCTAGCGGGAGCACGACGCAATGAGCAGTTCTTC.

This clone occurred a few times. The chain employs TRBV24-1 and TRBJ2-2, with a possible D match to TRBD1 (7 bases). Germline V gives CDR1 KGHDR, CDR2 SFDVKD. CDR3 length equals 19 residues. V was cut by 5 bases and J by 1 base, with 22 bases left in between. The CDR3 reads CATSVGVTGGGWNTGELFF. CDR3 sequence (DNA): TGTGCCACCAGTGTGGGGGTTACAGGAGGGGGCTGGAACACCGGGGAGCTGTTTTTT.

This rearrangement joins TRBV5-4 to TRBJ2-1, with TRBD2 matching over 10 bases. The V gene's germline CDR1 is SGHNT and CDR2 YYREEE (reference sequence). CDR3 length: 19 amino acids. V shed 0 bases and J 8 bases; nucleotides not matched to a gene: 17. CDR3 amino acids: CASSLVTATEREGLHEQFF. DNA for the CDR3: TGTGCCAGCAGCTTGGTTACGGCCACAGAGCGGGAGGGCCTTCATGAGCAGTTCTTC.

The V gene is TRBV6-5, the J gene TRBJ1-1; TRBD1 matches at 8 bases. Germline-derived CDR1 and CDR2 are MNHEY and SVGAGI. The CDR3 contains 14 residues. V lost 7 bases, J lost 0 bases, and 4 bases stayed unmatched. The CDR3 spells CASNNRGLNTEAFF. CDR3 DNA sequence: TGTGCCAGCAATAACAGGGGGTTGAACACTGAAGCTTTCTTT.

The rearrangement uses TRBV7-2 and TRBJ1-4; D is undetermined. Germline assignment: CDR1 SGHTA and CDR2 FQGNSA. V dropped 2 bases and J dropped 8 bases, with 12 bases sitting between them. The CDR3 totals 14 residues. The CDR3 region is CASSLSGIGEKLFF. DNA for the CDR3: TGTGCCAGCAGCTTAAGCGGGATAGGGGAAAAACTGTTTTTT.

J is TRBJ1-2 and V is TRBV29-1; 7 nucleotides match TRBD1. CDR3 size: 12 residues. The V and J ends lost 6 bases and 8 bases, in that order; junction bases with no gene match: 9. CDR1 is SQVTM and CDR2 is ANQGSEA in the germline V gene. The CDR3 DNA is TGCAGCGTCGGGGGACAGTCTAGCGGCTACACCTTC. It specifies CSVGGQSSGYTF.

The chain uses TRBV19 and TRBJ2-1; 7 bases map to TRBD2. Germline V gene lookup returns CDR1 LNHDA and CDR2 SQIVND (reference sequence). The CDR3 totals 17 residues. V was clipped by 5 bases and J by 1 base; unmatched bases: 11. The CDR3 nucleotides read TGTGCCAGTAGTTATCAGGGATGGGGGGGTTCCTACAATGAGCAGTTCTTC. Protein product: CASSYQGWGGSYNEQFF.

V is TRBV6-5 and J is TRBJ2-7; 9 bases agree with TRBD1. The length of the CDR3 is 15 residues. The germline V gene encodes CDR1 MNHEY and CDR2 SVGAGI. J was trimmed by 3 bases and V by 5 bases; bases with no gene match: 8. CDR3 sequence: CASSQGQGDFYEQYF. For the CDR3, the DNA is TGTGCCAGCAGTCAGGGACAGGGAGACTTCTACGAGCAGTACTTC.